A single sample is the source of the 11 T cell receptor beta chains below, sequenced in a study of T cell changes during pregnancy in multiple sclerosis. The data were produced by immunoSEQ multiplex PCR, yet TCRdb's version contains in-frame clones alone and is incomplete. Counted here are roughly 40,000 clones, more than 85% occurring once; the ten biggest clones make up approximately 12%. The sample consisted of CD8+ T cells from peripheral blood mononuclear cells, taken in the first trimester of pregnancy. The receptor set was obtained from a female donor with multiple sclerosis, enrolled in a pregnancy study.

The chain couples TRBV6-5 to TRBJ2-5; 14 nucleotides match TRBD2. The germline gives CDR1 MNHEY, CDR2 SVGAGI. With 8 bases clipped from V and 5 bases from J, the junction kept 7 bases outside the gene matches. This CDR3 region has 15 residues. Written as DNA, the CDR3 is TGTGCCAGCGGTCGGACTAGCGGGGGGAAGGAGACCCAGTACTTC. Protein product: CASGRTSGGKETQYF.

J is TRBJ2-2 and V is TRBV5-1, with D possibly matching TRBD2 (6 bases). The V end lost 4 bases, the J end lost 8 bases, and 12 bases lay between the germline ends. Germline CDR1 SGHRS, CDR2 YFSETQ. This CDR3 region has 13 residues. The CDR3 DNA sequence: TGCGCCAGCAGCGCGGGACTTCCGGGGGAGCTGTTTTTT. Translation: CASSAGLPGELFF.

The CDR3 loop reads CASSLVVSAIDRGNTEAFF. CDR3 DNA: TGTGCCAGCAGCTTGGTCGTGTCGGCAATCGACAGGGGGAACACTGAAGCTTTCTTT. The chain combines TRBV5-8 with TRBJ1-1, with 8 bases identical to TRBD1. The CDR3 totals 19 residues. V lost 0 bases, J lost 1 base, and 14 bases stayed unmatched. Per the germline V gene, CDR1 is SGHTS and CDR2 is YDEGEE.

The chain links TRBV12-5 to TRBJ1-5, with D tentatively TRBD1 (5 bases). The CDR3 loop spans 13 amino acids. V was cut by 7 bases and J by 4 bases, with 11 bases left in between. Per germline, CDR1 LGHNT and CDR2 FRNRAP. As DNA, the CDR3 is TGTGCTAGTGCTCGGGGGGATAATCAGCCCCAGCATTTT. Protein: CASARGDNQPQHF.

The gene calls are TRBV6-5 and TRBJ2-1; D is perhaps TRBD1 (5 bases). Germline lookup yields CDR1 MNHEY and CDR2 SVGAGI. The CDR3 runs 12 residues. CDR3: CSTGVGPNEQFF. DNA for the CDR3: TGTAGCACAGGCGTCGGTCCCAATGAGCAGTTCTTC.

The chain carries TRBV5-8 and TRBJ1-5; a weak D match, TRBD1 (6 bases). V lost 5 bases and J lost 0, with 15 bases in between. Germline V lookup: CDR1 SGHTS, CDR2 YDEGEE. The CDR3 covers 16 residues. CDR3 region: CASRGAVENSNQPQHF. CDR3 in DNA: TGTGCCAGCAGGGGGGCAGTGGAAAATAGCAATCAGCCCCAGCATTTT.

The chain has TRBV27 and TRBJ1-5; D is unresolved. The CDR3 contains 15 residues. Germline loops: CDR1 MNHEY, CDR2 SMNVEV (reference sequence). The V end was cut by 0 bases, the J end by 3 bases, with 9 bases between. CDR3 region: CASSLSWQVNQPQHF. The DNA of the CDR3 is TGTGCCAGCAGTTTATCTTGGCAGGTCAATCAGCCCCAGCATTTT.

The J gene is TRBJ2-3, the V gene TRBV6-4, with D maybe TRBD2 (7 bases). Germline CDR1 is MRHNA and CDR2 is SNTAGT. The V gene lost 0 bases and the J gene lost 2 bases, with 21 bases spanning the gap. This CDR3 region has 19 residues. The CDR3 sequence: CASSDSPPGEGGATDTQYF. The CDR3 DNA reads TGTGCCAGCAGTGACTCGCCGCCCGGGGAGGGGGGGGCCACAGATACGCAGTATTTT.

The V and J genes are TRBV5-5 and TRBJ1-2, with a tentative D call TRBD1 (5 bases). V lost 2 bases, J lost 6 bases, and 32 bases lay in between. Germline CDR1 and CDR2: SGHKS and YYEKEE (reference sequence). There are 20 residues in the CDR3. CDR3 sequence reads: CASSLHPIGGTGHLPDGYTF. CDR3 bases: TGTGCCAGCAGCTTACATCCAATTGGGGGGACGGGCCACCTTCCCGATGGCTACACCTTC.

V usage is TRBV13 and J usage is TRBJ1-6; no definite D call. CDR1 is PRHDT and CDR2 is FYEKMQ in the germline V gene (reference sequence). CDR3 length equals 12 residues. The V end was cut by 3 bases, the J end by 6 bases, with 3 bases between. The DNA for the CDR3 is TGTGCCAGCAGCTTCTCTAATTCACCCCTCCACTTT. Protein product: CASSFSNSPLHF.

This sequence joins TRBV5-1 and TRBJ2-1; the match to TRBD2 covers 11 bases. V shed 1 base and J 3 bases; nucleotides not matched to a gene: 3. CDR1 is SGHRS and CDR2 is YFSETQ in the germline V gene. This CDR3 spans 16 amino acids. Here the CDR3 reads CASSLTSGGLYNEQFF. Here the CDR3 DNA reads TGCGCCAGCAGCTTGACTAGCGGGGGCCTCTACAATGAGCAGTTCTTC.